The source of this TCR beta chain is a study of blood T cell repertoires in COVID-19. Study context: The samples span acute and convalescent COVID-19 from the United States, Italy and Spain. The analysed material was cDNA or gDNA that came from T cells, B-cell-depleted T cells, or PBMCs.

This CDR3 comprises 16 residues. Germline lookup yields CDR1 SGHRS and CDR2 YFSETQ. The junction had 6 bases not matched to a gene; V was cut back by 5 bases and J by 1 base. Per the original methods: Quantification of nucleated cells was approximated via reference gene primer amplification. Assay used: immunoSEQ multiplex PCR; TCRdb lists only in-frame clones, some missing. Clonal size and the V and J genes are those of that table, whereas D and trimming came from the DNA. This sample yields over 150,000 clones, of which approximately 83% are seen a single time; over 2% belongs to the top ten. The V and J genes are TRBV5-1 and TRBJ1-3, with 10 bases matching TRBD1. The clonotype was recovered from a woman of 80 years or more with acute or convalescent COVID-19. The sequencing sample was made of peripheral blood. Here the CDR3 DNA reads TGCGCCAGCAGTCAATCGGGACAGGGGTCTGGAAACACCATATATTTT. It specifies CASSQSGQGSGNTIYF.